This entry describes one T cell receptor (beta chain). Its antigen remains unidentified. Markers CD45RO/CCR7/CD25/CD127/CD95/CD27 served to sort CD4+ naive, central memory, regulatory and stem cell-like memory cells. This specimen belongs to a study of beta chain features in type 1 diabetes. Findings and limits, study-wide: When Type 1 diabetes patients were examined, their TCRB CDR3s proved moderately but significantly shorter in all four CD4+ subsets.

Reverse transcription of all isolated RNA meant that expressed TCRB transcripts were sequenced. Assay used: immunoSEQ multiplex PCR; TCRdb lists only in-frame clones, some missing. The sample yields under 400,000 clones, roughly 12% seen once. The receptor was derived from a woman between 18 and 30 years old with type 1 diabetes. Sequencing used naive CD4+ T cells from blood.

The CDR3 sequence: CASRFSGYEQYF. CDR3 DNA sequence: TGTGCCAGCCGATTTAGCGGCTACGAGCAGTACTTC. This rearrangement joins TRBV2 to TRBJ2-7; tentative D call: TRBD2 (6 bases). Germline loops: CDR1 SNHLY, CDR2 FYNNEI. The CDR3 runs to 12 residues. With 8 bases removed from V and 3 bases from J, the gap between germline ends came to 11 bases. Combining the CDR3 with reference TRBV2 and TRBJ2-7 gives the whole variable domain EPEVTQTPSHQVTQMGQEVILRCVPISNHLYFYWYRQILGQKVEFLVSFYNNEISEKSEIFDDQFSVERPDGSNFTLKIRSTKLEDSAMYFCASRFSGYEQYFGPGTRLTVT.